This T cell receptor beta chain stems from a study of T cell repertoires in cytomegalovirus infection. Across the whole study: Both CMV infection and a matching HLA type were indicated by public TCR beta signatures.

Overall study findings and caveats: The cumulative frequency of public TCR beta families identified carriers of CMV plus the relevant HLA. In two of eight donors, the top clonotype was HLA-C-restricted CMV-specific.

Germline assignment: CDR1 SGHKS and CDR2 YYEKEE (reference sequence). CDR3 length: 16 residues. J was trimmed by 6 bases and V by 3 bases; bases with no gene match: 12. This clonotype has ten or more counts. Its antigen is as yet unknown. TCRdb re-derived calls from the reads in MiXCR, one entry per CDR3 protein. The table has some 300,000 distinct CDR3 sequences, about 8.8% seen once. V and J are TRBV5-5 and TRBJ2-1; 7 bases fit TRBD2. This clonotype originated in a human donor in good health (CMV status not recorded). Some clones in this sample may be carry-over from other donors' samples. Sequenced input: PBMCs. The CDR3 bases are TGTGCCAGCAGCTACTCGGGACTAATGGCATTCAATGAGCAGTTCTTC. This codes for CASSYSGLMAFNEQFF.